The 32 T cell receptor beta chains presented below share a single source sample, sequenced in a study of CD8 T cells in ankylosing spondylitis. TCRdb ran MiXCR on the 5' RACE reads and lists one entry per CDR3 protein. This sample has 300,000 to 400,000 distinct CDR3 sequences, with more than 9% found just once. Sequencing input: blood, either unsorted or a sorted T cell fraction (not recorded which). These receptor sequences come from a female donor with ankylosing spondylitis or in good health (not recorded which).

This clonotype was recorded at least ten times. The rearrangement links TRBV7-6 to TRBJ2-3; 7 bases are shared with TRBD1. Per germline, CDR1 SGHVS and CDR2 FNYEAQ. The CDR3 runs 15 residues. V was clipped by 5 bases and J by 1 base; unmatched bases: 6. CDR3 nucleotide sequence: TGTGCCAGCAGCACAGACGGACAGGGCACAGATACGCAGTATTTT. Translating it yields CASSTDGQGTDTQYF. The whole variable domain, filled in from reference TRBV7-6 and TRBJ2-3, reads GAGVSQSPRYKVTKRGQDVALRCDPISGHVSLYWYRQALGQGPEFLTYFNYEAQQDKSGLPNDRFSAERPEGSISTLTIQRTEQRDSAMYRCASSTDGQGTDTQYFGPGTRLTVL.

This clonotype has a count of ten or more. This chain links TRBV12-5 with TRBJ2-3, with 12 bases fitting TRBD2. The CDR3 runs to 15 residues. Germline CDR1 LGHNT, CDR2 FRNRAP. V lost 7 bases, J lost 7 bases, and 9 bases stayed unmatched. DNA for the CDR3: TGTGCTAGTGCCGACGGGACTAGCGGGTTGTATACGCAGTATTTT. It yields the protein CASADGTSGLYTQYF.

This clonotype came up many times. The CDR3 DNA reads as TGTGCCACCAGTGATTCCGGGGGGCACACTGAAGCTTTCTTT. Protein sequence: CATSDSGGHTEAFF. The chain joins TRBV24-1 to TRBJ1-1, with D possibly matching TRBD1 (6 bases). This CDR3 has 14 amino acids. Trimming stripped 2 bases from V and 3 bases from J, with 9 bases between. In germline, CDR1 is KGHDR, CDR2 SFDVKD.

On this clonotype itself: At one end the junction does not follow the germline gene, possibly because of a read error. The CDR3: CASSLVARANCGYTF. As DNA, the CDR3 is TGTGCCAGCAGCTTGGTCGCTCGAGCTAACTGTGGCTACACCTTC. V is TRBV5-5 and J is TRBJ1-2, with D unclear. The CDR3 contains 15 residues. Germline V lookup: CDR1 SGHKS, CDR2 YYEKEE (reference sequence).

The chain joins TRBV11-2 to TRBJ2-4; D is undetermined. The CDR3 runs 12 residues. V was pared by 0 bases and J by 7 bases, with 4 bases between. Per the germline V gene, CDR1 is SGHAT and CDR2 is FQNNGV. CDR3 residues: CASSLEGNIQYF. CDR3 nucleotide sequence: TGTGCCAGCAGCTTAGAGGGTAACATTCAGTACTTC.

This clonotype was observed a few times. V is TRBV18 and J is TRBJ2-3; D remains ambiguous. The ends were cut back, 0 bases at V and 4 bases at J, with 2 bases in the middle. The germline CDR1 and CDR2 sequences are KGHSH and LQKENI. The CDR3 runs 12 residues. This chain's CDR3 is CASSPPPDTQYF. The CDR3 nucleotides are TGTGCCAGCTCACCACCGCCAGATACGCAGTATTTT.

This clonotype showed up just a few times. This chain connects TRBV5-1 to TRBJ2-1; possible D gene TRBD2, 5 bases. V gave up 3 bases and J gave up 3 bases, with 13 bases separating them. Per germline, CDR1 SGHRS and CDR2 YFSETQ. CDR3 length equals 15 residues. The CDR3 coding sequence is TGCGCCAGCAGCTCCTTCGAGACTAACTACAATGAGCAGTTCTTC. This encodes CASSSFETNYNEQFF.

The gene calls are TRBV30 and TRBJ2-2, with D unclear. Germline assignment: CDR1 GTSNPN and CDR2 SVGIG (reference sequence). The CDR3 has 13 amino acids. Trimming removed 1 base at V and 4 bases at J, with 7 bases between. For the CDR3, the DNA is TGTGCCTGGAGTGGGCACCTCACCGGGGAGCTGTTTTTT. It translates to CAWSGHLTGELFF.

This clonotype was seen ten or more times. The J gene is TRBJ2-1, the V gene TRBV7-9; TRBD2 agrees at 9 bases. V gave up 0 bases and J gave up 4 bases; unmatched junction bases: 4. CDR3 length: 16 amino acids. CDR1 SEHNR and CDR2 FQNEAQ come from the germline V gene (reference sequence). CDR3 protein: CASSLASGSPYNEQFF. In DNA form, the CDR3 reads TGTGCCAGCAGCTTAGCTAGCGGGAGTCCATACAATGAGCAGTTCTTC.

Notes on this clonotype: At one of its ends the junction is not consistent with the germline gene, which may arise from a read error. The chain couples TRBV7-9 to TRBJ2-7; D uncertain. Germline CDR1 SEHNR, CDR2 FQNEAQ (reference sequence). This CDR3 spans 12 amino acids. CDR3 sequence reads: CASSFRTYEQYF. CDR3 in DNA: TGTGCCAGCAGCTTTCGGACCTATGAGCAGTACTTC.

The table lists this clonotype with many counts. The J gene is TRBJ2-2, the V gene TRBV9; D gene ambiguous. This CDR3 is built from 15 residues. The V end lost 3 bases, the J end lost 4 bases, and 13 bases lay between the germline ends. Germline loops: CDR1 SGDLS, CDR2 YYNGEE. The CDR3 DNA reads as TGTGCCAGCAGCGGAGAACTCCAGTTCACCGGGGAGCTGTTTTTT. Its translation: CASSGELQFTGELFF.

Many counts were recorded for this clonotype. The chain uses TRBV6-5 and TRBJ2-1; D is undetermined. Per germline, CDR1 MNHEY and CDR2 SVGAGI. V lost 0 bases and J 5 bases, leaving 11 bases between the germline ends. This CDR3 spans 15 amino acids. The CDR3 loop reads CASSYSSRSNNEQFF. The CDR3 DNA sequence: TGTGCCAGCAGTTACTCGAGCAGGTCAAACAATGAGCAGTTCTTC.

This clonotype was found many times. The chain joins TRBV5-1 to TRBJ2-1; 8 bases map to TRBD2. CDR3 length: 17 residues. The germline gives CDR1 SGHRS, CDR2 YFSETQ. With V trimmed by 4 bases and J by 1 base, 10 bases remained unmatched. Here the CDR3 DNA reads TGCGCCAGCAGCCCGATAGGCGGGAGGAGGTCCTACAATGAGCAGTTCTTC. This translates into CASSPIGGRRSYNEQFF.

In the case of this clonotype: A much larger clone differs from this one at a single base, so this may be a read error. The chain has TRBV6-2 or TRBV6-3 and TRBJ1-4; D call uncertain. V gave up 11 bases and J gave up 1 base, with 14 bases separating them. Germline lookup yields CDR1 MNHEY and CDR2 SVGEGT. The CDR3 has 14 residues. The CDR3 DNA sequence: TGTGCCGGCTCTACGCGGGAAACTAATGAAAAACTGTTTTTT. Protein: CAGSTRETNEKLFF.

The sample holds many counts of this clonotype. The chain couples TRBV5-6 to TRBJ2-3; D tentatively reads TRBD1 or TRBD2 (5 bases each). V was shortened by 0 bases and J by 2 bases, with 13 bases between the two germline ends. Germline V gene lookup returns CDR1 SGHDT and CDR2 YYEEEE. The CDR3 length is 16 residues. CDR3 residues: CASSLEGRRITDTQYF. The CDR3 DNA is TGTGCCAGCAGCTTGGAGGGACGGAGGATCACAGATACGCAGTATTTT.

This clonotype was recorded at least ten times. J is TRBJ2-7 and V is TRBV7-8; 7 bases agree with TRBD2. Losses at the gene ends were 5 bases for V and 1 base for J; bases not matched to a gene: 5. The CDR3 runs to 14 residues. Germline V gene lookup returns CDR1 SGHVS and CDR2 FQNEAQ. CDR3 sequence reads: CASSSGLGSYEQYF. The CDR3 DNA reads as TGTGCCAGCAGCAGTGGACTAGGATCCTACGAGCAGTACTTC.

Ten or more counts support this clonotype. The V and J genes are TRBV5-6 and TRBJ1-2; D uncertain. Between the trimmed V and J ends, which lost 3 bases and 8 bases, there was a span of 17 bases. CDR3 length: 14 amino acids. Germline-derived CDR1 and CDR2 are SGHDT and YYEEEE. In nucleotides, the CDR3 is TGTGCCAGCAGCTCCCCAGCCACTTGGAAAGGCTACACCTTC. Residues: CASSSPATWKGYTF.

There are a few counts of this clonotype. This chain links TRBV7-8 with TRBJ1-1; weak D call: TRBD1 (5 bases). Germline assignment: CDR1 SGHVS and CDR2 FQNEAQ. V was shortened by 6 bases and J by 4 bases, with 9 bases between the two germline ends. This CDR3 is built from 12 residues. The CDR3, as DNA: TGTGCCAGCAGGGCAGGGCCCACTGAAGCTTTCTTT. Its protein is CASRAGPTEAFF.

The sample holds many counts of this clonotype. The gene calls are TRBV12-3 or TRBV12-4 and TRBJ2-7; no reliable D call. CDR3 size: 15 residues. V lost 3 bases and J lost 3, with 15 bases in between. For the CDR3, the DNA is TGTGCCAGCAGTTTCGCGGCAGCAGCAAACTACGAGCAGTACTTC. Translated, it gives CASSFAAAANYEQYF.

This clonotype showed up just a few times. The chain has TRBV20-1 and TRBJ1-6; 8 bases are shared with TRBD1. Germline loops: CDR1 DFQATT, CDR2 SNEGSKA (reference sequence). After removal of 5 bases from V and 4 bases from J, the junction contained 7 bases not matched to a gene. The CDR3 loop spans 15 amino acids. CDR3 residues: CSAPRQGMYNSPLHF. The DNA of the CDR3 is TGCAGTGCTCCAAGACAGGGGATGTATAATTCACCCCTCCACTTT.

The chain carries TRBV12-3 or TRBV12-4 and TRBJ2-2; D possibly matches TRBD1 or TRBD2 (6 bases each). CDR3 size: 16 residues. V was cut by 3 bases and J by 4 bases, with 15 bases left in between. Here the CDR3 DNA reads TGTGCCAGCAGTTTCGGGGGCGCAGGCGGCACCGGGGAGCTGTTTTTT. This encodes CASSFGGAGGTGELFF.

This clonotype was detected many times. The junction departs from germline at one end; a sequencing error may be responsible. The rearrangement joins TRBV5-1 to TRBJ2-1; D gene unclear. The length of the CDR3 is 11 residues. Germline V gene sequence: CDR1 SGHRS, CDR2 YFSETQ. The CDR3 DNA reads TGTGCCAGCAGCTTAGATGGTGAGCAGTTCTTC. Translating gives CASSLDGEQFF.

A single count supports this clonotype. A much larger clone lies one base from this, so it may be a read error. The genes are TRBV12-3 or TRBV12-4 and TRBJ2-1, with D tentatively TRBD1 (5 bases). Trimming stripped 6 bases from V and 6 bases from J, with 15 bases between. The CDR3 is 14 amino acids. The chain's CDR3 is CASSQTQGGNEQFF. Here the CDR3 DNA reads TGTGCCAGCAGCCAGACTCAGGGTGGCAATGAGCAGTTCTTC.

This clonotype occurred many times. The chain couples TRBV20-1 to TRBJ1-3, with 11 positions matching TRBD1. Germline CDR1 reads DFQATT; CDR2 reads SNEGSKA (reference sequence). Trimming removed 5 bases from V and 2 bases from J; junction bases left unmatched: 5. The CDR3 covers 15 residues. The CDR3 reads CSADGTGGTGNTIYF. CDR3 bases: TGCAGTGCTGATGGGACAGGGGGGACTGGAAACACCATATATTTT.

The rearrangement joins TRBV7-8 to TRBJ2-1; no firm D call. The CDR3 runs to 12 residues. V was trimmed by 4 bases and J by 6 bases, leaving 7 bases between them. Germline V gives CDR1 SGHVS, CDR2 FQNEAQ. CDR3 protein: CASSSLSNEQFF. CDR3 bases: TGTGCCAGCAGCTCGTTGAGCAATGAGCAGTTCTTC.

The rearrangement joins TRBV7-9 to TRBJ2-7; 11 bases map to TRBD2. V lost 6 bases and J lost 4; bases outside the gene matches: 8. The CDR3 length is 15 residues. Germline V gene lookup returns CDR1 SEHNR and CDR2 FQNEAQ (reference sequence). In DNA form, the CDR3 reads TGTGCCAGCAGTTCGCTAGCGGGAGGATATTACGAGCAGTACTTC. It yields the protein CASSSLAGGYYEQYF.

This clonotype was recorded at least ten times. The J gene is TRBJ2-1, the V gene TRBV5-1, with TRBD2 matching over 10 bases. Germline trimming cut 4 bases from V and 7 bases from J; bases unmatched to any gene: 11. Germline V gives CDR1 SGHRS, CDR2 YFSETQ. There are 16 residues in the CDR3. The CDR3 bases are TGCGCCAGCAGCGCGGCACCCGGGACTAGCGAAAATGAGCAGTTCTTC. Its protein is CASSAAPGTSENEQFF.

This clonotype was recorded at least ten times. The V gene is TRBV6-1, the J gene TRBJ2-1; 12 bases are shared with TRBD2. Trimming took 8 bases from V and 5 from J; bases not matched to a gene: 10. This CDR3 spans 16 amino acids. The V gene's germline CDR1 is MNHNS and CDR2 SASEGT. CDR3 DNA sequence: TGTGCCAGCTCCGGACTAGCGGGACTTCATCACAATGAGCAGTTCTTC. Protein product: CASSGLAGLHHNEQFF.

This clonotype was counted ten times or more. V usage is TRBV20-1 and J usage is TRBJ2-1; TRBD2 matches at 14 bases. The CDR3 is 14 amino acids. Germline assignment: CDR1 DFQATT and CDR2 SNEGSKA (reference sequence). The V gene end was trimmed by 5 bases and the J gene end by 10 bases; junction bases not matched to a gene: 7. The CDR3 DNA reads TGCAGTGCTTATACGGGACTAGCGGGAGTGGAGCAGTTCTTC. This encodes CSAYTGLAGVEQFF.

The chain carries TRBV7-2 and TRBJ2-5; D gene ambiguous. CDR1 is SGHTA, CDR2 FQGNSA, per germline. V was pared by 5 bases and J by 3 bases, with 10 bases between. The CDR3 contains 13 residues. The CDR3 nucleotides are TGTGCCAGCAGCCCCCCGACAAAAGAGACCCAGTACTTC. Translation gives CASSPPTKETQYF.

This clonotype has ten or more counts. This rearrangement joins TRBV12-3 or TRBV12-4 to TRBJ1-2; perhaps TRBD1 as D (6 bases). Between the trimmed V and J ends, which lost 5 bases and 7 bases, there was a span of 11 bases. The CDR3 totals 12 residues. Written as DNA, the CDR3 is TGTGCCAGCAGTCCCACCAGGGGTGGCTACACCTTC. This encodes CASSPTRGGYTF.

This clonotype was seen at least ten times. The V gene is TRBV6-1, the J gene TRBJ2-3, with 11 positions matching TRBD2. The CDR3 is 17 amino acids. Looked up from germline, CDR1 is MNHNS and CDR2 is SASEGT. Trimming removed 6 bases from V and 3 bases from J; junction bases left unmatched: 11. CDR3 residues: CASSRRIAGGRTDTQYF. The DNA of the CDR3 is TGTGCCAGCAGCCGCCGGATAGCGGGGGGGAGGACAGATACGCAGTATTTT.